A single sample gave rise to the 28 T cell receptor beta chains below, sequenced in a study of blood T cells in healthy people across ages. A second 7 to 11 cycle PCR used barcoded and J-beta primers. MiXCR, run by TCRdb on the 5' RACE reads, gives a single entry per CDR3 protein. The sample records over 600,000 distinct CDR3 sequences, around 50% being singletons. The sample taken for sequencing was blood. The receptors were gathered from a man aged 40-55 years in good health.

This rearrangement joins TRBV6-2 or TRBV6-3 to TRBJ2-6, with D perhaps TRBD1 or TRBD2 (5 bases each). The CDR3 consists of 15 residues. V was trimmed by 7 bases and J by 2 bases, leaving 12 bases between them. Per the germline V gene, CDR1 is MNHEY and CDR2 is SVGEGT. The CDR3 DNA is TGTGCCAGCACCTATCTGGGGGCTGGGGCCAACGTCCTGACTTTC. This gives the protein CASTYLGAGANVLTF.

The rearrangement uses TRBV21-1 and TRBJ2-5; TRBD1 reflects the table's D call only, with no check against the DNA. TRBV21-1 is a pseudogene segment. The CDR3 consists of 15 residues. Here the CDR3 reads CASSLSLGAQETQYF. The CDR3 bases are TGTGCCAGCAGCTTAAGCCTCGGGGCCCAAGAGACCCAGTACTTC.

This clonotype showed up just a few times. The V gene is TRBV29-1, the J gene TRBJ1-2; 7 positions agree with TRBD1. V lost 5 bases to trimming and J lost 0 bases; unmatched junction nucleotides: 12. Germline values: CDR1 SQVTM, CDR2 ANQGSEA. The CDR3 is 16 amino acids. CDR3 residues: CSVYSPDRVSNYGYTF. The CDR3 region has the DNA TGCAGCGTTTACTCCCCCGACAGGGTCTCTAACTATGGCTACACCTTC. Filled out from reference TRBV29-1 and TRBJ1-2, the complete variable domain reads SAVISQKPSRDICQRGTSLTIQCQVDSQVTMMFWYRQQPGQSLTLIATANQGSEATYESGFVIDKFPISRPNLTFSTLTVSNMSPEDSSIYLCSVYSPDRVSNYGYTFGSGTRLTVV.

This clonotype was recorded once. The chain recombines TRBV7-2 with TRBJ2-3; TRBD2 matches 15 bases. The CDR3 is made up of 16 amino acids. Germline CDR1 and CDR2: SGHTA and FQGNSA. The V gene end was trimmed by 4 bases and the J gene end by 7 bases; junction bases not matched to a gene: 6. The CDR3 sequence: CASSSGLAGGYNTQYF. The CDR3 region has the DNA TGTGCCAGCAGCTCCGGACTAGCGGGAGGGTACAATACGCAGTATTTT.

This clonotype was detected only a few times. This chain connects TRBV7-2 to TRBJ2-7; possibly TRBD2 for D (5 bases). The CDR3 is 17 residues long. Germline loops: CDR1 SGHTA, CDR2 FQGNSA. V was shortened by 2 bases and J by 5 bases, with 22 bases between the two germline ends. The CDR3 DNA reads TGTGCCAGCAGCTTAAAAACTAGAGGCATTCCGCCGGACGAGCAGTACTTC. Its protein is CASSLKTRGIPPDEQYF.

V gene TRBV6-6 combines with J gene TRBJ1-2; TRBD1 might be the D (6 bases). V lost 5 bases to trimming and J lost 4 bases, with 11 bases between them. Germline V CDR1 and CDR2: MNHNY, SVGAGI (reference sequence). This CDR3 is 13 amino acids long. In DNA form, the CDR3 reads TGTGCCAGCAGTCTGCCGACAGGCTATGGCTACACCTTC. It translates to CASSLPTGYGYTF.

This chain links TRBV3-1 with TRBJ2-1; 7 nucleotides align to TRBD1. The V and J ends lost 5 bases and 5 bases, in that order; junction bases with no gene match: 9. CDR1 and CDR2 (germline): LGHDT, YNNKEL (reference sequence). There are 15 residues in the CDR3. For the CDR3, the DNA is TGTGCCAGCAGCGTACAGGGGATGGTTCACAATGAGCAGTTCTTC. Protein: CASSVQGMVHNEQFF.

The CDR3 loop reads CASSSRTPPKYEQFF. CDR3 in DNA: TGTGCCAGCAGTTCGAGGACGCCGCCCAAATATGAGCAGTTCTTC. The rearrangement links TRBV27 to TRBJ2-1; D gene unclear. V lost 4 bases to trimming and J lost 8 bases, with 18 bases between them. The CDR3 sequence is 15 residues long. Germline V gene sequence: CDR1 MNHEY, CDR2 SMNVEV (reference sequence).

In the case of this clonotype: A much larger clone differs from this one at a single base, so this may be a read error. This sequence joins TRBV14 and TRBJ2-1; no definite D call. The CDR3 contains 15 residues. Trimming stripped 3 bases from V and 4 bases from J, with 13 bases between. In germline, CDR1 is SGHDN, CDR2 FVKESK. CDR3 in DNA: TGTGCCAGCAGCCATGGCGGAGCGCAATACAATGAGCAGTTCTTC. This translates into CASSHGGAQYNEQFF.

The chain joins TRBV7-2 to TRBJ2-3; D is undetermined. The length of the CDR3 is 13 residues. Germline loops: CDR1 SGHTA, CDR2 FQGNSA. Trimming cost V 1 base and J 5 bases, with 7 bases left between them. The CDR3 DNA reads TGTGCCAGCAGCTTAGGGACCCGAGATACGCAGTATTTT. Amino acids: CASSLGTRDTQYF.

The CDR3 here is CASSYRAEYF. The CDR3 DNA follows: TGTGCCAGCAGTTACAGGGCGGAGTACTTC. The chain employs TRBV6-2 or TRBV6-3 and TRBJ2-7; D gene unclear. Germline CDR1 is MNHEY and CDR2 is SVGEGT. Trimming cost V 2 bases and J 11 bases, with 7 bases left between them. The length of the CDR3 is 10 residues.

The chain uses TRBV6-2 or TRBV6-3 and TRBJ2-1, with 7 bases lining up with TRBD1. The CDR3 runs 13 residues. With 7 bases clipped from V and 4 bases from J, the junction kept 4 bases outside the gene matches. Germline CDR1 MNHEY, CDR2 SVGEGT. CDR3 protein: CASKKGQYNEQFF. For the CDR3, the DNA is TGTGCCAGCAAAAAGGGACAGTACAATGAGCAGTTCTTC.

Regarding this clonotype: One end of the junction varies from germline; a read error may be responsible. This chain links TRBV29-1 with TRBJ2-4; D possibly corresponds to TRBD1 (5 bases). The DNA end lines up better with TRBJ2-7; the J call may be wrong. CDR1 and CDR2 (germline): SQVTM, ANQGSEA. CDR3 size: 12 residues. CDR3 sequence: CGVEGVGYEQYF. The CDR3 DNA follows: TGCGGCGTTGAAGGGGTCGGTTACGAGCAGTACTTC.

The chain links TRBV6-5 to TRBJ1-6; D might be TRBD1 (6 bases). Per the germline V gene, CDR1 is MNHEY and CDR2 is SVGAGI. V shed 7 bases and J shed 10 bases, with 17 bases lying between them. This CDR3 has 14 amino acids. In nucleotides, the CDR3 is TGTGCCAGCAAGCCGTCGGGGGGCATCTCACCCCTCCACTTT. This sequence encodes CASKPSGGISPLHF.

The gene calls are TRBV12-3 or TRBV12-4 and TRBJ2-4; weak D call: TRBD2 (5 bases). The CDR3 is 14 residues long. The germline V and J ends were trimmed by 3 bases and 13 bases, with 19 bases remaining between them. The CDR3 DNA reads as TGTGCCAGCAGTTTCCCCTCAGGAGGAATGGAGCAGTACTTC. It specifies CASSFPSGGMEQYF.

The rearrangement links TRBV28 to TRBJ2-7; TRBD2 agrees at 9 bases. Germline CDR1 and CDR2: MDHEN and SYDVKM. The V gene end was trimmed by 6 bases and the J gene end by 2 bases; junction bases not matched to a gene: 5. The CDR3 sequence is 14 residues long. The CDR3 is CASRARTSAYEQYF. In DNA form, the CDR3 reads TGTGCCAGCAGGGCCAGGACTAGCGCCTACGAGCAGTACTTC.

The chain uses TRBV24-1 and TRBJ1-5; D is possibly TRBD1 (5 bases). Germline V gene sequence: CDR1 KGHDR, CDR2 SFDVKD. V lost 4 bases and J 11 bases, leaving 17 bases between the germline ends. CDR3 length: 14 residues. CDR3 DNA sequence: TGTGCCACCAGTGACTCCGGGCCCGGGGGAGCCCAGCATTTT. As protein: CATSDSGPGGAQHF.

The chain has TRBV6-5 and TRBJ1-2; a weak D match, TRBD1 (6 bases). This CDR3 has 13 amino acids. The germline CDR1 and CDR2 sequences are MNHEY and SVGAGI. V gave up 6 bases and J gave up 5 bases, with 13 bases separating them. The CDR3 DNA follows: TGTGCCAGCAGGACGACAGGAACATATGGCTACACCTTC. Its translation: CASRTTGTYGYTF.

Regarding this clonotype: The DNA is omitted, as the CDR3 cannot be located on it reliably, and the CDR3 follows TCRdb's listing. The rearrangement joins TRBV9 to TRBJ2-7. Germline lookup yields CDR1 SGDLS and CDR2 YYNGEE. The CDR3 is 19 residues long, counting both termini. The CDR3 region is CASNRLCASSVVEGNEQYF.

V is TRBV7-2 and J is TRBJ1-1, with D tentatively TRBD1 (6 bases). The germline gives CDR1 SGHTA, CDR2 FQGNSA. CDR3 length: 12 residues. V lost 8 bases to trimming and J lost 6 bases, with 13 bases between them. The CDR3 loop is CASCSRTAEAFF. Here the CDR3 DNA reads TGTGCCAGCTGCTCAAGGACAGCTGAAGCTTTCTTT. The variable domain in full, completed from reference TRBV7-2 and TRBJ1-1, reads GAGVSQSPSNKVTEKGKDVELRCDPISGHTALYWYRQSLGQGLEFLIYFQGNSAPDKSGLPSDRFSAERTGGSVSTLTIQRTQQEDSAVYLCASCSRTAEAFFGQGTRLTVV.

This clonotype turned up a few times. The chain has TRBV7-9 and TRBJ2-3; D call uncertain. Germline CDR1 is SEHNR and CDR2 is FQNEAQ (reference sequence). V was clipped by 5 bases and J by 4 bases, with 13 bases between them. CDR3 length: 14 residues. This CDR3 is CASSLHLNPDTQYF. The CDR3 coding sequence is TGTGCCAGCAGCCTCCACTTAAATCCAGATACGCAGTATTTT.

The CDR3 spells CASSGQLSYEQYF. DNA of the CDR3: TGTGCCAGCAGTGGACAATTATCCTACGAGCAGTACTTC. The V call is TRBV28, the J call TRBJ2-7, with D possibly being TRBD1 (5 bases). The CDR3 runs to 13 residues. V was pared by 5 bases and J by 1 base, with 9 bases between. The V gene's germline CDR1 is MDHEN and CDR2 SYDVKM.

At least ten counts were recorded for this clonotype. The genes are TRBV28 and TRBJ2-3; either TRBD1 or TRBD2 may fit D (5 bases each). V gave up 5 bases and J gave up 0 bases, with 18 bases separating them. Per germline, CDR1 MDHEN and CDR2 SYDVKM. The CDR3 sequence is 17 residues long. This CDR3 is CASSPPGDVTSTDTQYF. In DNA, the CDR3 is TGTGCCAGCAGTCCGCCTGGGGACGTAACTAGCACAGATACGCAGTATTTT.

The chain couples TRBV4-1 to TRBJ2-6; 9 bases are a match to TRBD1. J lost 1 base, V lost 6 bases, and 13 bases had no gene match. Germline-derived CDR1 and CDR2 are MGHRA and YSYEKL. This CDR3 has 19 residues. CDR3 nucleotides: TGCGCCAGCAGTCCAACCCGGGACAGGGTATCTTCTGGGGCCAACGTCCTGACTTTC. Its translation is CASSPTRDRVSSGANVLTF.

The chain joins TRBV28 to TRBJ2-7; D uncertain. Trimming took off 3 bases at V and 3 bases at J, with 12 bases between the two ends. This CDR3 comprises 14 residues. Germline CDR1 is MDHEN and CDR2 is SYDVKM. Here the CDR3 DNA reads TGTGCCAGCAGTTTGTACGCAGGCGACTACGAGCAGTACTTC. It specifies CASSLYAGDYEQYF.

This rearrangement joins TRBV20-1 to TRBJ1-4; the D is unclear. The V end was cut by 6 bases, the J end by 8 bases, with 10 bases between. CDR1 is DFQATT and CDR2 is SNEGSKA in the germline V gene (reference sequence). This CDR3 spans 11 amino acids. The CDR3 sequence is CSATTLEKLFF. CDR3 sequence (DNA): TGCAGTGCCACAACATTAGAAAAACTGTTTTTT.

The CDR3 DNA reads TGTGCCAGCAGTCCAGACAGGAGCCGGGGCTACACCTTC. Protein: CASSPDRSRGYTF. V is TRBV6-2 or TRBV6-3 and J is TRBJ1-2; D is perhaps TRBD1 (6 bases). In germline, CDR1 is MNHEY, CDR2 SVGEGT. The CDR3 is 13 amino acids. V was trimmed by 5 bases and J by 8 bases, leaving 15 bases between them.

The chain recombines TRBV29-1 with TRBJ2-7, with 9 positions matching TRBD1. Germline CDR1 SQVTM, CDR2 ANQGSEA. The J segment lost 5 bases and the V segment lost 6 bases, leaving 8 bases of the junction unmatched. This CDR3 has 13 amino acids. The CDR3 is CSVTGTGSDEQYF. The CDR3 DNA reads TGCAGCGTCACCGGGACAGGGTCGGACGAGCAGTACTTC.